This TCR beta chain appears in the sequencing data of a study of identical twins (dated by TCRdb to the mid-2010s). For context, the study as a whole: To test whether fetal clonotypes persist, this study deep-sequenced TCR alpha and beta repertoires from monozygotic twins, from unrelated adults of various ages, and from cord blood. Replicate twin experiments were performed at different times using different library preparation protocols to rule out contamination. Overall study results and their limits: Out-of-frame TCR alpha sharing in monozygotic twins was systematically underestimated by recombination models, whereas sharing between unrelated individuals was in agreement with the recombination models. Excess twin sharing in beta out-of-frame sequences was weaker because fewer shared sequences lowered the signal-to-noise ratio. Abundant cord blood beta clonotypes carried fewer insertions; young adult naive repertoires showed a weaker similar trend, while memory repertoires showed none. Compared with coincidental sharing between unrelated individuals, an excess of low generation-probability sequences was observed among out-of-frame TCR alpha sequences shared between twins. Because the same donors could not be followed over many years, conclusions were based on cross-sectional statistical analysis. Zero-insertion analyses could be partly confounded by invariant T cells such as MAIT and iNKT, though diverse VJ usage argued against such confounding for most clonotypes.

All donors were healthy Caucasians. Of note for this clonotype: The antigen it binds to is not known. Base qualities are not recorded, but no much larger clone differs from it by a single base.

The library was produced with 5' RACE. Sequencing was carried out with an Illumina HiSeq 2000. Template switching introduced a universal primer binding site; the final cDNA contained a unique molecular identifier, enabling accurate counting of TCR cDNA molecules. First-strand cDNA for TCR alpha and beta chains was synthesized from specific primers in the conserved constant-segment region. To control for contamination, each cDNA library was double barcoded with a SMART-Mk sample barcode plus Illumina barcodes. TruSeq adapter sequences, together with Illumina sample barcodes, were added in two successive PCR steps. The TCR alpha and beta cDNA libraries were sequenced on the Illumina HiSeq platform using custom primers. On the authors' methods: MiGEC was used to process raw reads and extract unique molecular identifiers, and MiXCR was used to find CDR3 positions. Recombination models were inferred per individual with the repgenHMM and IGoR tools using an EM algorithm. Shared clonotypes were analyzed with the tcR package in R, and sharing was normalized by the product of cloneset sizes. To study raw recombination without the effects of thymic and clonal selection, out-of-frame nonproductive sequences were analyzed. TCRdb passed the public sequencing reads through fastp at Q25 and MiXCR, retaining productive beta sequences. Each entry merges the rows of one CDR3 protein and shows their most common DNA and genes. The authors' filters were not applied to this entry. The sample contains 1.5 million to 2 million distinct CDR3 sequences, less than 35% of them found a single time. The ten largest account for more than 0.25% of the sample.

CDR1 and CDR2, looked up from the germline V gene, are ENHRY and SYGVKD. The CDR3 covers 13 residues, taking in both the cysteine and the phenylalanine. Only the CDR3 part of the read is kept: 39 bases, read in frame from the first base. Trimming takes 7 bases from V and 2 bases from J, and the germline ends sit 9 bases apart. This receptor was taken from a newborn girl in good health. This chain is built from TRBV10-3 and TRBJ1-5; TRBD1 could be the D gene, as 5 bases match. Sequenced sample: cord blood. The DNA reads TGTGCCATCATGGCGGGGGGCAATCAGCCCCAGCATTTT. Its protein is CAIMAGGNQPQHF.